This is a list of T cell receptor beta chains from one sample in a study of blood T cell repertoires in COVID-19. Repertoires were generated with immunoSEQ multiplex PCR, while TCRdb's copy carries only in-frame clones and drops some. The sample shows 250,000 to 300,000 clones, around four fifths of them seen only once. The specimen sequenced was peripheral blood. Receptors originate from a man between 60 and 75 years old with acute or convalescent COVID-19. CDR3s include the opening cysteine and the closing phenylalanine or tryptophan. Each record gives: J gene, CDR3 length, clone size, D gene, V gene, CDR3 DNA, CDR3 protein. The D gene is left open where the match is weak. Some rows have no size entry. The others give once, few or many, or a class for an expanded clone.

J: TRBJ2-1; length: 16; size: -; D: TRBD2; V: TRBV6-5; DNA: TGTGCCAGCAGTTACTCGGGCGGGAGGATCTACAATGAGCAGTTCTTC; CDR3: CASSYSGGRIYNEQFF
J: TRBJ2-2; length: 14; size: -; D: -; V: TRBV7-2; DNA: TGTGCCAGCAAAACCATGGACAAGGTCGGGGAGCTGTTTTTT; CDR3: CASKTMDKVGELFF
J: TRBJ2-7; length: 14; size: -; D: TRBD1; V: TRBV27; DNA: TGTGCCAGCAAGGGGGCCAGTCACGTCTACGAGCAGTACTTC; CDR3: CASKGASHVYEQYF
J: TRBJ1-6; length: 16; size: -; D: -; V: TRBV18; DNA: TGTGCCAGCTCACCCGCAGGGCAGACCTATAATTCACCCCTCCACTTT; CDR3: CASSPAGQTYNSPLHF
J: TRBJ2-5; length: 13; size: -; D: -; V: TRBV7-8; DNA: TGTGCCAGCAGCCGAAGAAGGGAGGAGACCCAGTACTTC; CDR3: CASSRRREETQYF
J: TRBJ2-7; length: 15; size: -; D: -; V: TRBV3-1/TRBV3-2; DNA: TGTGCCAGCAGCCAAGCAGGCAGGGGAAACTACGAGCAGTACTTC; CDR3: CASSQAGRGNYEQYF
J: TRBJ2-7; length: 13; size: -; D: TRBD1; V: TRBV5-1; DNA: TGCGCCAGCAGCTTGGACAGGGGTTACGAGCAGTACTTC; CDR3: CASSLDRGYEQYF
J: TRBJ2-7; length: 13; size: -; D: TRBD2; V: TRBV6-6; DNA: TGTGCCAGCAGTGCGGGACTAGCGGGGGAGCAGTACTTC; CDR3: CASSAGLAGEQYF
J: TRBJ2-7; length: 13; size: -; D: -; V: TRBV7-3; DNA: TGTGCCAGCAGCTTAGTCGGTACTGGCGAGCAGTACTTC; CDR3: CASSLVGTGEQYF
J: TRBJ2-4; length: 14; size: -; D: -; V: TRBV3-1/TRBV3-2; DNA: TGTGCCAGCAGCCAAACGTCTCACGGAAACATTCAGTACTTC; CDR3: CASSQTSHGNIQYF
J: TRBJ2-5; length: 14; size: -; D: TRBD2; V: TRBV5-1; DNA: TGCGCCAGCCGCGGGCGGGAGGGGGGAGAGACCCAGTACTTC; CDR3: CASRGREGGETQYF
J: TRBJ1-1; length: 15; size: once; D: TRBD1; V: TRBV4-1; DNA: TGCGCCAGCAGCCAACGCTTGGAGGGGGACAGGGCGACTTTCTTT; CDR3: CASSQRLEGDRATFF
J: TRBJ2-6; length: 16; size: few; D: -; V: TRBV7-9; DNA: TGTGCCAGCAGCCGCCGCCCTAGCTCTGGGGCCAACGTCCTGACTTTC; CDR3: CASSRRPSSGANVLTF
J: TRBJ1-5; length: 14; size: -; D: -; V: TRBV29-1; DNA: TGCAGCGTTGTCTGCGACAGTGTGGGTAGGCCCCAGCATTTT; CDR3: CSVVCDSVGRPQHF
J: TRBJ2-1; length: 17; size: -; D: TRBD2; V: TRBV2; DNA: TGTGCCAGCACCCGTACCTCTAGCGGGAGGGGCTACAATGAGCAGTTCTTC; CDR3: CASTRTSSGRGYNEQFF
J: TRBJ2-1; length: 16; size: -; D: -; V: TRBV5-1; DNA: TGCGCCAGCAGCTTAACTACGTCCCCGGGATACAATGAGCAGTTCTTC; CDR3: CASSLTTSPGYNEQFF
J: TRBJ2-7; length: 17; size: -; D: -; V: TRBV12-2; DNA: TGTGCAAGTCGCTTAGCCCCCCTCCGGGACACCTCCTACGAGCAGTACTTC; CDR3: CASRLAPLRDTSYEQYF
J: TRBJ2-1; length: 16; size: -; D: -; V: TRBV6-1; DNA: TGTGCCAGCAGTGGCCTGCGGGCGAGCTCCTACAATGAGCAGTTCTTC; CDR3: CASSGLRASSYNEQFF
J: TRBJ2-3; length: 16; size: -; D: TRBD2; V: TRBV7-3; DNA: TGTGCCAGCAGCTTACGACTAGCGGGGGGGCCAGATACGCAGTATTTT; CDR3: CASSLRLAGGPDTQYF
J: TRBJ2-2; length: 14; size: -; D: TRBD2; V: TRBV27; DNA: TGTGCCAGCAAACGGCGGGAGTTGGCCGGGGAGCTGTTTTTT; CDR3: CASKRRELAGELFF
J: TRBJ2-2; length: 15; size: few; D: -; V: TRBV18; DNA: TGTGCCAGCTCACCCAATAAGGCGGGCACCGGGGAGCTGTTTTTT; CDR3: CASSPNKAGTGELFF
J: TRBJ2-7; length: 13; size: -; D: -; V: TRBV27; DNA: TGTGCCAGCAGTCCCGAGGGGGAATACGAGCAGTACTTC; CDR3: CASSPEGEYEQYF